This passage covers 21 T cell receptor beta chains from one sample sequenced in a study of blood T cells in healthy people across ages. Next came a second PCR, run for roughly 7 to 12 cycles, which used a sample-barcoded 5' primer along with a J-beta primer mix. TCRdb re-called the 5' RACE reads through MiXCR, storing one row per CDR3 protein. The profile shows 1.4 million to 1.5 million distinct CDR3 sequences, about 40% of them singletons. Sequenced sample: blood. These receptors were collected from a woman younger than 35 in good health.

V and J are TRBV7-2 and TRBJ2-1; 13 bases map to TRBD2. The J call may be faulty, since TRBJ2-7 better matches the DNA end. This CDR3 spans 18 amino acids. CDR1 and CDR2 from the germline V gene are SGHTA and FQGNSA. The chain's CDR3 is CASSAGLAGEYSYNEQYF. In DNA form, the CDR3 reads TGTGCCAGCAGCGCTGGACTAGCGGGAGAGTATTCCTACAATGAGCAGTACTTC.

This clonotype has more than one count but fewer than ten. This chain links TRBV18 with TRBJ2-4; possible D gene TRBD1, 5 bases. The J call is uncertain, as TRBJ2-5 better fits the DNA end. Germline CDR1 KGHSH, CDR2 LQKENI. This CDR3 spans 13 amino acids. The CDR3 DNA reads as TGTGCCAGCTCACCATCCAGGGAAGAGACCCAGTACTTC. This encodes CASSPSREETQYF.

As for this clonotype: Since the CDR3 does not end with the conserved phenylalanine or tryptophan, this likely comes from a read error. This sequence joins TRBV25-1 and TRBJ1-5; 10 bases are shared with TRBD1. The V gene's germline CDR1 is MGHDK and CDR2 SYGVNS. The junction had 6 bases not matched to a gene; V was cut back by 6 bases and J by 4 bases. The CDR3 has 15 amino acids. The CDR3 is CASRGTGETNQPQHL. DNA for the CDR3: TGTGCCAGCAGGGGGACAGGGGAAACGAATCAGCCCCAGCATCTT.

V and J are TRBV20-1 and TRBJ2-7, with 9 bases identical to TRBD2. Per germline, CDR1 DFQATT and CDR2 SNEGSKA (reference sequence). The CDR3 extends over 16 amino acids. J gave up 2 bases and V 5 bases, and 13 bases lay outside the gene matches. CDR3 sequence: CSALSGYGGGAYEQYF. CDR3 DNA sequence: TGCAGTGCTCTTAGTGGTTATGGCGGGGGGGCCTACGAGCAGTACTTC.

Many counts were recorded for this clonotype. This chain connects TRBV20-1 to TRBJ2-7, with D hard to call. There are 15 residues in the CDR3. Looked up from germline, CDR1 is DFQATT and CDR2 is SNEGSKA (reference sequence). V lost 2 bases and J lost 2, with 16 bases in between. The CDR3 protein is CSARLGPESTYEQYF. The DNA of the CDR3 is TGCAGTGCTAGACTCGGGCCCGAATCGACCTACGAGCAGTACTTC.

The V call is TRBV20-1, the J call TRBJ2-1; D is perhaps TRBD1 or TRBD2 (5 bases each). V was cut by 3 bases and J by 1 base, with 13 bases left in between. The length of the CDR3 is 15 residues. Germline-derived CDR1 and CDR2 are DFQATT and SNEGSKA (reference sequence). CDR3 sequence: CSASARGRSYNEQFF. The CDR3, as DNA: TGCAGTGCTAGCGCTCGGGGCCGGTCCTACAATGAGCAGTTCTTC.

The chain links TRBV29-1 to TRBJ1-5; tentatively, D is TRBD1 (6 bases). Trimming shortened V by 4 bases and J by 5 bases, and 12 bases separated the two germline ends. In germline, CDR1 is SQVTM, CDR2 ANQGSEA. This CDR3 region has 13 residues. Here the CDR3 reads CSVGRDKDQPQHF. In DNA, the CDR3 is TGCAGCGTTGGACGGGACAAGGATCAGCCCCAGCATTTT.

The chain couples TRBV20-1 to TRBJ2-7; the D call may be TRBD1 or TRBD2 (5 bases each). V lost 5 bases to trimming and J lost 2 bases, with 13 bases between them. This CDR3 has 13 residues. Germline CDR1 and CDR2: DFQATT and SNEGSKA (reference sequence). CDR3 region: CSAGGAAAYEQYF. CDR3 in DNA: TGCAGTGCTGGGGGAGCCGCCGCCTACGAGCAGTACTTC.

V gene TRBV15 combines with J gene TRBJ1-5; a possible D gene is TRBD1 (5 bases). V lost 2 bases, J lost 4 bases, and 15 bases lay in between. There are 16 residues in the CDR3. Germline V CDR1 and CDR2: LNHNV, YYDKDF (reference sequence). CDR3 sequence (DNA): TGTGCCACCAGCAGACCCGGGGGGGTGGAGAATCAGCCCCAGCATTTT. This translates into CATSRPGGVENQPQHF.

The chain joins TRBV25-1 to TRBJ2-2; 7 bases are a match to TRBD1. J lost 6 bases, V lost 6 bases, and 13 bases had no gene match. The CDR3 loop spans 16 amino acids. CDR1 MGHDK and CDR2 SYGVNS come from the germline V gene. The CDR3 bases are TGTGCCAGCAGCCTTAGGGGGCCAGGTGTGGCCGGGGAGCTGTTTTTT. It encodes CASSLRGPGVAGELFF.

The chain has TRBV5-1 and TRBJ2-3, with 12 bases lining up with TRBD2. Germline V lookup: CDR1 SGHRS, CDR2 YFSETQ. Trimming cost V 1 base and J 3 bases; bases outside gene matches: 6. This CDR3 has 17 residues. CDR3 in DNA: TGCGCCAGCAGCTTGCTAGCGGGGGGGCTTAATACAGATACGCAGTATTTT. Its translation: CASSLLAGGLNTDTQYF.

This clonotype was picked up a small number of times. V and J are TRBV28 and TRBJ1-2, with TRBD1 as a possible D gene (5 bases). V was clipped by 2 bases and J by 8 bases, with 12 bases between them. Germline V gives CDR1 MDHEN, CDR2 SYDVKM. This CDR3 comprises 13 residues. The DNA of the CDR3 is TGTGCCAGCAGTTTAGGGGGAACGGGCGGCTACACCTTC. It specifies CASSLGGTGGYTF.

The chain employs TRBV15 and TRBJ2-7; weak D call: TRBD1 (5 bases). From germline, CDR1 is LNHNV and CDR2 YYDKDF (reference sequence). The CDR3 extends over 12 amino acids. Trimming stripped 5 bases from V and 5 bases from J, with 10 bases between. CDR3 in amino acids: CATSGQGDEQYF. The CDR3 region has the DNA TGTGCCACCAGCGGTCAGGGCGACGAGCAGTACTTC.

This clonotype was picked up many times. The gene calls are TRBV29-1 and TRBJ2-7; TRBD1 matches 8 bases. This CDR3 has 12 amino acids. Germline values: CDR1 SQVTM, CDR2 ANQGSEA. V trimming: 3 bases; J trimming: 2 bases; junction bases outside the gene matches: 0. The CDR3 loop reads CSVETGAYEQYF. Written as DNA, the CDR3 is TGCAGCGTTGAGACAGGGGCCTACGAGCAGTACTTC.

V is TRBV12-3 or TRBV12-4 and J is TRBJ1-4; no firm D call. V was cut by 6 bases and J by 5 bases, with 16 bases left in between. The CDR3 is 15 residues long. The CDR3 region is CASSRQLKKNEKLFF. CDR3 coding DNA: TGTGCCAGCAGCCGCCAACTAAAAAAAAATGAAAAACTGTTTTTT.

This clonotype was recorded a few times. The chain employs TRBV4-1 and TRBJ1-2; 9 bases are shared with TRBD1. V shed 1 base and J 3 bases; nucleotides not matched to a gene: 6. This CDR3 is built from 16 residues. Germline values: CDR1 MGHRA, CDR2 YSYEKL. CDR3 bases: TGCGCCAGCAGCCAAGGGGGGGACAGGGTGGACTATGGCTACACCTTC. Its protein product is CASSQGGDRVDYGYTF.

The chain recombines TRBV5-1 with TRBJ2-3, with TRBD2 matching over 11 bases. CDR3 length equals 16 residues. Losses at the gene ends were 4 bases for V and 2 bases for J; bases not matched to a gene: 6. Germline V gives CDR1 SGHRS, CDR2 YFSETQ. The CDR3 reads CASSLSGGAVTDTQYF. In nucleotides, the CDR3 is TGCGCCAGCAGCCTTAGCGGGGGGGCCGTCACAGATACGCAGTATTTT.

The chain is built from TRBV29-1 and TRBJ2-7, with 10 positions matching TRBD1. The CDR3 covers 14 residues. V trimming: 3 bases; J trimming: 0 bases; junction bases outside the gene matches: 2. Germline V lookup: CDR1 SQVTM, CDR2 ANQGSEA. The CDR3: CSVEGQGSSYEQYF. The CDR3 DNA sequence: TGCAGCGTTGAGGGACAGGGGAGCTCCTACGAGCAGTACTTC.

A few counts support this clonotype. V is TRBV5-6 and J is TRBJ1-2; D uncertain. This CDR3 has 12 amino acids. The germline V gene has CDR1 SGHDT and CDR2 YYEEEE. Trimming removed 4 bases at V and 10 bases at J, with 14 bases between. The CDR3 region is CASSPFGTLYTF. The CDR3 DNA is TGTGCCAGCAGCCCATTCGGAACCCTCTACACCTTC.

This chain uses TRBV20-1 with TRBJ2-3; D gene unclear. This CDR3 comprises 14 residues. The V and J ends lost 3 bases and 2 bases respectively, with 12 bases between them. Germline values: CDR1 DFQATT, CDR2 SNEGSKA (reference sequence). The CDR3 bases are TGCAGTGCTAGTTGGAATCGGGTCACAGATACGCAGTATTTT. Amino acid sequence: CSASWNRVTDTQYF.

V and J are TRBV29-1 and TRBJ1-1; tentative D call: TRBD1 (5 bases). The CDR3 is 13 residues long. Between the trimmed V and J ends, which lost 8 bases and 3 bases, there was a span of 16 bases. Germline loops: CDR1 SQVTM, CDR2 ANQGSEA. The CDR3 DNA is TGCAGCACCTCCCCAGGGTGGGACACTGAAGCTTTCTTT. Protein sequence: CSTSPGWDTEAFF.